The clone carrying this T cell receptor beta chain appeared a few times. Its antigen is currently unknown. The sample is drawn from a study of blood T cells in healthy people across ages. Germline loops: CDR1 MGHDK, CDR2 SYGVNS. The CDR3 is 12 residues long. With 4 bases removed from V and 9 bases from J, the gap between germline ends came to 7 bases. The study, taken as a whole, reports: The authors considered diversity estimates from one million T cells to be underestimates.

Together with a sample-barcoded 5' primer, a J-beta primer mix was included in a second PCR lasting roughly 6 to 12 cycles. Each cDNA molecule was tagged by a template-switch adaptor with 12 random nucleotides. Via MiXCR, TCRdb re-called the 5' RACE reads, giving one row per CDR3 protein. The sample includes roughly 2 million distinct CDR3 sequences, around half of them seen just once. Total RNA extracted from each sample amounted to at least 6 micrograms. This chain links TRBV25-1 with TRBJ1-6; no definite D call. Specimen: blood. This receptor was identified in a woman aged 40 to 50 in good health. The CDR3 loop reads CASSGMGSPLHF. CDR3 DNA: TGTGCCAGCAGTGGAATGGGTTCACCCCTCCACTTT.